A single sample is the source of the 19 T cell receptor beta chains below, sequenced in a study of blood T cell repertoires in COVID-19. Here immunoSEQ multiplex PCR was the method, and the copy in TCRdb shows in-frame clones only, minus some. The sample lists about 500,000 clones, roughly 87% occurring once. Input material: PBMCs or T cells enriched from blood (not recorded which). All receptors come from a woman between 18 and 29 years old who had recovered from COVID-19.

J is TRBJ1-5 and V is TRBV19; D is undetermined. V lost 4 bases and J lost 11, with 15 bases in between. Germline V CDR1 and CDR2: LNHDA, SQIVND (reference sequence). The CDR3 has 13 amino acids. DNA for the CDR3: TGTGCCAGTAGTAGCCGGGAGGTAAAATCCCAGCATTTT. This encodes CASSSREVKSQHF.

V and J are TRBV10-3 and TRBJ1-1; the match to TRBD1 covers 8 bases. The CDR3 length is 15 residues. J gave up 1 base and V 0 bases, and 1 base lay outside the gene matches. CDR1 and CDR2 from the germline V gene are ENHRY and SYGVKD. The CDR3: CAISESDRENTEAFF. For the CDR3, the DNA is TGTGCCATCAGTGAGTCGGACAGGGAGAACACTGAAGCTTTCTTT.

V gene TRBV4-1 combines with J gene TRBJ1-2; 7 nucleotides agree with TRBD1. With 0 bases clipped from V and 8 bases from J, the junction kept 9 bases outside the gene matches. The CDR3 is 15 residues long. Germline V gene sequence: CDR1 MGHRA, CDR2 YSYEKL. The CDR3 DNA reads as TGCGCCAGCAGCCAAGATGACGGACGGACAGGCGGCTACACCTTC. Translation gives CASSQDDGRTGGYTF.

The chain recombines TRBV6-5 with TRBJ2-7; TRBD1 matches at 7 bases. Germline V gene data show CDR1 as MNHEY and CDR2 as SVGAGI. The length of the CDR3 is 14 residues. The J segment lost 1 base and the V segment lost 2 bases, leaving 2 bases of the junction unmatched. This chain's CDR3 is CASSYDRASYEQYF. For the CDR3, the DNA is TGTGCCAGCAGTTACGACAGGGCGTCCTACGAGCAGTACTTC.

The genes are TRBV7-2 and TRBJ1-2; D gene uncertain. Trimming removed 4 bases at V and 8 bases at J, with 17 bases between. The CDR3 loop spans 14 amino acids. CDR1 is SGHTA, CDR2 FQGNSA, per germline. The CDR3 nucleotides read TGTGCCAGCAGCTCAGGTGGCAGGCCCGGAGGCTACACCTTC. The encoded protein is CASSSGGRPGGYTF.

The J gene is TRBJ2-5, the V gene TRBV7-9; TRBD1 might be the D (7 bases). Trimming cost V 1 base and J 4 bases, with 10 bases left between them. CDR1 and CDR2 from the germline V gene are SEHNR and FQNEAQ (reference sequence). This CDR3 contains 14 residues. CDR3 sequence: CASSLVQGGETQYF. CDR3 sequence (DNA): TGTGCCAGCAGCTTAGTCCAGGGGGGAGAGACCCAGTACTTC.

To note about this clone: This specimen includes other DNA sequences encoding the same CDR3. The CDR3 DNA reads TGTGCCTGGAGTGTTACAGGGGGCGGGGGCTACACCTTC. Amino acid sequence: CAWSVTGGGGYTF. The chain is built from TRBV30 and TRBJ1-2; 9 nucleotides match TRBD1. V lost 0 bases to trimming and J lost 8 bases; unmatched junction nucleotides: 4. The germline gives CDR1 GTSNPN, CDR2 SVGIG (reference sequence). CDR3 size: 13 residues.

A word on this clone: The sample has other DNA sequences that encode this CDR3 too. The chain carries TRBV19 and TRBJ1-5, with TRBD1 matching over 7 bases. Trimming removed 3 bases from V and 7 bases from J; junction bases left unmatched: 6. This CDR3 contains 14 residues. Per germline, CDR1 LNHDA and CDR2 SQIVND (reference sequence). The CDR3: CASSIRQGGQPQHF. DNA for the CDR3: TGTGCCAGTAGTATCCGACAGGGCGGACAGCCCCAGCATTTT.

V usage is TRBV21-1 and J usage is TRBJ1-2; the table names TRBD1, a call not compared with the DNA. TRBV21-1 is flagged as a pseudogene. The CDR3 spans 15 residues. The CDR3 bases are TGTGCCAGCAGCCCCCGACAGGGGACCCTTTATGGCTACACCTTC. Translation: CASSPRQGTLYGYTF.

The rearrangement joins TRBV6-5 to TRBJ2-7; weak D call: TRBD2 (5 bases). Trimming removed 6 bases at V and 0 bases at J, with 15 bases between. The CDR3 runs 15 residues. Looked up from germline, CDR1 is MNHEY and CDR2 is SVGAGI. The CDR3 DNA is TGTGCCAGCAGACCTCCCGAGGGTTCCTCCTACGAGCAGTACTTC. This sequence encodes CASRPPEGSSYEQYF.

The chain couples TRBV4-1 to TRBJ2-1; 10 bases fit TRBD2. Per the germline V gene, CDR1 is MGHRA and CDR2 is YSYEKL. The CDR3 is made up of 13 amino acids. J lost 6 bases, V lost 6 bases, and 2 bases had no gene match. Here the CDR3 DNA reads TGCGCCAGCAGAGGACTAGCGGCCAATGAGCAGTTCTTC. Its translation is CASRGLAANEQFF.

The V and J genes are TRBV6-5 and TRBJ1-1, with D uncertain. This CDR3 contains 16 residues. Germline CDR1 and CDR2: MNHEY and SVGAGI. Trimming pared 2 bases from V and 0 bases from J, leaving 13 bases between. The DNA of the CDR3 is TGTGCCAGCAGTTACGGGAGAGGATCCATGAACACTGAAGCTTTCTTT. Translated: CASSYGRGSMNTEAFF.

This sequence joins TRBV20-1 and TRBJ1-2; 12 nucleotides align to TRBD1. Germline V gene data show CDR1 as DFQATT and CDR2 as SNEGSKA (reference sequence). Unmatched junction bases numbered 8, after V lost 3 bases and J lost 0 bases. The CDR3 has 17 residues. The DNA for the CDR3 is TGCAGTGCTAGTGACCGGGACAGGGGGCTAGCTAACTATGGCTACACCTTC. Protein product: CSASDRDRGLANYGYTF.

This chain connects TRBV18 to TRBJ1-5; a weak D match, TRBD1 (5 bases). The CDR3 is made up of 13 amino acids. In germline, CDR1 is KGHSH, CDR2 LQKENI. V lost 6 bases to trimming and J lost 3 bases, with 9 bases between them. CDR3 sequence reads: CASSSGINQPQHF. CDR3 bases: TGTGCCAGCTCCTCAGGGATCAATCAGCCCCAGCATTTT.

The rearrangement joins TRBV18 to TRBJ1-4; D perhaps matches TRBD1 (6 bases). Trimming cost V 6 bases and J 8 bases, with 13 bases left between them. Germline V gives CDR1 KGHSH, CDR2 LQKENI. The CDR3 extends over 13 amino acids. In nucleotides, the CDR3 is TGTGCCAGCTCCTTCGACAGGCGCGAAAAACTGTTTTTT. It yields the protein CASSFDRREKLFF.

The chain carries TRBV7-2 and TRBJ1-1, with D tentatively TRBD1 (5 bases). This CDR3 has 14 residues. Trimming removed 3 bases from V and 7 bases from J, with 15 bases in between. Per germline, CDR1 SGHTA and CDR2 FQGNSA. The CDR3 reads CASSFKGGVVEAFF. For the CDR3, the DNA is TGTGCCAGCAGCTTTAAGGGAGGGGTCGTTGAAGCTTTCTTT.

The CDR3 coding sequence is TGTGCCAGCAGGGACACGAATTCACCCCTCCACTTT. It is translated as CASRDTNSPLHF. The chain is built from TRBV2 and TRBJ1-6; D may be TRBD1 (5 bases). Germline V gene data show CDR1 as SNHLY and CDR2 as FYNNEI. This CDR3 spans 12 amino acids. With 6 bases removed from V and 7 bases from J, the gap between germline ends came to 7 bases.

The chain links TRBV2 to TRBJ2-7; TRBD2 aligns across 9 bases. In germline, CDR1 is SNHLY, CDR2 FYNNEI. CDR3 length equals 15 residues. V lost 8 bases to trimming and J lost 3 bases; unmatched junction nucleotides: 11. The CDR3 here is CASRLLAGYHYEQYF. CDR3 sequence (DNA): TGTGCCAGCCGTTTACTAGCGGGTTACCACTACGAGCAGTACTTC.

The chain combines TRBV20-1 with TRBJ2-1; TRBD1 matches 8 bases. J gave up 0 bases and V 4 bases, and 2 bases lay outside the gene matches. The germline gives CDR1 DFQATT, CDR2 SNEGSKA (reference sequence). This CDR3 spans 14 amino acids. Here the CDR3 reads CSANDRGSYNEQFF. In nucleotides, the CDR3 is TGCAGTGCTAATGACAGGGGCTCCTACAATGAGCAGTTCTTC.